This T cell receptor beta chain was retrieved from a study of regulatory T cells in long-lasting Graves disease. Overall study: Graves' cases, newly diagnosed, had used antithyroid drugs under 3 months.

Time point given: newly diagnosed GD, antithyroid drugs for less than 3 months. Construction of the TCR library relied on RNA isolated from PBMCs. This clonotype has at least ten counts. Trimming stripped 2 bases from V and 0 bases from J, with 11 bases between. There are 16 residues in the CDR3. CDR1 and CDR2 (germline): MNHNS, SASEGT. TCR beta libraries were built with iRepertoire HTBI primers and Arm-PCR of CDR3 regions. TCRdb used MiXCR to reprocess the multiplex PCR reads, holding one entry per CDR3 protein. The sample includes 400,000 to 500,000 distinct CDR3 sequences, approximately 16% seen only once; the top ten take around 7.6%. This sample also appeared in a second study, on T cells in Graves' hyperthyroidism and ophthalmopathy.

The chain links TRBV6-1 to TRBJ1-5; D gene unclear. The TCR originated in a woman between 40 and 55 years old with Graves disease. The sequenced sample was peripheral blood mononuclear cells (PBMCs), obtained at new diagnosis, from a patient treated with antithyroid drugs. CDR3 sequence (DNA): TGTGCCAGCAGTGAATTCGATTTCGATAGCAATCAGCCCCAGCATTTT. It encodes CASSEFDFDSNQPQHF.